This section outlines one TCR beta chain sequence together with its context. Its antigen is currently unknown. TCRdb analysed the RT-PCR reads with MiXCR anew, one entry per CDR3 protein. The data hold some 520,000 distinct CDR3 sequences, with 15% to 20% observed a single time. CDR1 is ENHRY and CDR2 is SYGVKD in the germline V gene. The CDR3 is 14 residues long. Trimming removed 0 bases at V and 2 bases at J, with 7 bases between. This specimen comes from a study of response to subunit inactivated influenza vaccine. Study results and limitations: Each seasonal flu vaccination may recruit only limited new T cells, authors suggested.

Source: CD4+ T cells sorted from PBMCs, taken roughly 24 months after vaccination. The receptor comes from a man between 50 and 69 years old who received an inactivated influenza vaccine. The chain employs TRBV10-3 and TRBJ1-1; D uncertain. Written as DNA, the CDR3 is TGTGCCATCAGTGAGTCCCGGGAAAACACTGAAGCTTTCTTT. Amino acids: CAISESRENTEAFF.